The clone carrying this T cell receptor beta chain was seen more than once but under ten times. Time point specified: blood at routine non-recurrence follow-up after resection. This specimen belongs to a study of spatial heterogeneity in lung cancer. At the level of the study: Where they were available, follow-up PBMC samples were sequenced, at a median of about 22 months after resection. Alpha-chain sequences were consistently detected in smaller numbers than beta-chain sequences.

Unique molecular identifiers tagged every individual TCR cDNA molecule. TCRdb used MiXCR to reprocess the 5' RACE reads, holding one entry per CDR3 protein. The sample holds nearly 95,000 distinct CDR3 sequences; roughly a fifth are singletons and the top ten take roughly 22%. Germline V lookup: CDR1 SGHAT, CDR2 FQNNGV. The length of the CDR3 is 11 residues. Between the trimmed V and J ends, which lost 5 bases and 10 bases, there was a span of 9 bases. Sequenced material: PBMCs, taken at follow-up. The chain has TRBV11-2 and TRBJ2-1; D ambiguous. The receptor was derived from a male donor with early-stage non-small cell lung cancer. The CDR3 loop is CASSQTAEQFF. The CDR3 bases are TGTGCCAGCAGCCAGACGGCGGAGCAGTTCTTC.